The rows below give T cell receptor beta chains drawn from one sample of a study of blood T cell repertoires in COVID-19. Method: immunoSEQ multiplex PCR; TCRdb's copy keeps in-frame clones and lacks some. Of approximately 280,000 clones detected, 85% appear once; the ten largest clones hold 2% to 3%. The sequencing input was PBMCs or T cells enriched from blood (not recorded which). These receptors were obtained from a woman aged 50 to 60 who had recovered from COVID-19. The CDR3 runs from the conserved cysteine through the conserved F or W. D genes are given only for firm matches. The size field is filled for only some rows; it gives once, few, many or a size class.

TRBV7-2	TRBJ2-4	.	.	TGTGCCAGCAGCTTAGGAGGGGGGGGCAAAAACATTCAGTACTTC	CASSLGGGGKNIQYF
TRBV6-5	TRBJ2-7	TRBD1	.	TGTGCCAGCAGTTCAATCCGGGACAGCTCCTACGAGCAGTACTTC	CASSSIRDSSYEQYF
TRBV19	TRBJ1-3	TRBD1	.	TGTGCCAGTATGGGGGACAGCGCTCTCTCTGGAAACACCATATATTTT	CASMGDSALSGNTIYF
TRBV11-1	TRBJ2-5	TRBD2	.	TGTGCCAGCAGCCCCCGCCGGGCTAGCGGAGAGACCCAGTACTTC	CASSPRRASGETQYF
TRBV6-1	TRBJ1-2	.	once	TGTGCCAGCAGTGAAAATTACATCCTTCGGGGAGGCTACACCTTC	CASSENYILRGGYTF
TRBV6-2/TRBV6-3	TRBJ2-7	.	.	TGTGCCAGCAGTTACGCAGGTTCCTACGAGCAGTACTTC	CASSYAGSYEQYF
TRBV4-3	TRBJ2-1	TRBD2	.	TGCGCCAGCAGCCATTCCGGGACTAGACGGCCGAATGAGCAGTTCTTC	CASSHSGTRRPNEQFF
TRBV7-9	TRBJ1-6	.	once	TGTGCCAGCAGCCCCGGCCCGGGAACAGGGAATTCACCCCTCCACTTT	CASSPGPGTGNSPLHF
TRBV5-4	TRBJ2-5	.	.	TGTGCCAGCAGCTTGGGAGCAGGATTCCAAGAGACCCAGTACTTC	CASSLGAGFQETQYF
TRBV18	TRBJ1-1	.	.	TGTGCCAGCTCCGTCAGCGGGGTGTCAAACACTGAAGCTTTCTTT	CASSVSGVSNTEAFF
TRBV3-1/TRBV3-2	TRBJ1-3	.	.	TGTGCCAGCAGCCAGGACAGATCCTCTGGAAACACCATATATTTT	CASSQDRSSGNTIYF